The 17 T cell receptor beta chains given below trace back to one sample, sequenced in a study of blood T cell repertoires in COVID-19. Clones were sequenced by immunoSEQ multiplex PCR, and TCRdb holds only the in-frame ones, with some missing. The top ten clones hold almost 5% of a sample with under 200,000 clones, 85% of them seen once. The sample was peripheral blood. The receptors originated from a woman aged 80 or older with acute or convalescent COVID-19.

This chain links TRBV9 with TRBJ2-7; D is perhaps TRBD2 (6 bases). Trimming cost V 4 bases and J 4 bases, with 18 bases left between them. This CDR3 is built from 15 residues. Germline CDR1 is SGDLS and CDR2 is YYNGEE. This CDR3 is CASSLGGEVGYEQYF. DNA for the CDR3: TGTGCCAGCAGCCTCGGCGGGGAAGTGGGTTACGAGCAGTACTTC.

The V call is TRBV7-2, the J call TRBJ1-2, with D possibly being TRBD1 (5 bases). The CDR3 sequence is 15 residues long. From germline, CDR1 is SGHTA and CDR2 FQGNSA. Trimming stripped 5 bases from V and 6 bases from J, with 19 bases between. The CDR3 protein is CASSASWGSKNGYTF. The CDR3 DNA is TGTGCCAGCAGCGCCTCGTGGGGCTCAAAAAATGGCTACACCTTC.

V gene TRBV28 combines with J gene TRBJ2-2; D gene ambiguous. The CDR3 runs 12 residues. The germline V gene has CDR1 MDHEN and CDR2 SYDVKM. V lost 10 bases to trimming and J lost 1 base, with 7 bases between them. Here the CDR3 DNA reads TGTGCCACCCCAGGGAACACCGGGGAGCTGTTTTTT. Protein product: CATPGNTGELFF.

The table lists this clone with a few counts. The V and J genes are TRBV6-6 and TRBJ1-3; D may be TRBD1 (6 bases). In germline, CDR1 is MNHNY, CDR2 SVGAGI (reference sequence). The germline V and J ends were trimmed by 0 bases and 15 bases, with 15 bases remaining between them. This CDR3 region has 13 residues. The DNA of the CDR3 is TGTGCCAGCAGTTACTCAGTAGAGACAGGCCAATATTTT. It translates to CASSYSVETGQYF.

The rearrangement links TRBV29-1 to TRBJ1-1; 9 positions agree with TRBD1. With V trimmed by 8 bases and J by 6 bases, 10 bases remained unmatched. The germline gives CDR1 SQVTM, CDR2 ANQGSEA. CDR3 length: 13 residues. CDR3 sequence reads: CSTRGQGRSEAFF. DNA for the CDR3: TGCAGCACCCGAGGACAGGGGCGGTCTGAAGCTTTCTTT.

The chain links TRBV6-2 or TRBV6-3 to TRBJ2-3, with D perhaps matching TRBD2 (6 bases). Germline V gene data show CDR1 as MNHEY and CDR2 as SVGEGT. The CDR3 is 17 amino acids. V lost 2 bases and J lost 1, with 16 bases in between. CDR3 in DNA: TGTGCCAGCAGTTACGTCCCTTTGGCGGGGCGCACAGATACGCAGTATTTT. Amino acid sequence: CASSYVPLAGRTDTQYF.

V and J are TRBV7-2 and TRBJ2-3; weak D call: TRBD2 (5 bases). Germline V gene sequence: CDR1 SGHTA, CDR2 FQGNSA. This CDR3 contains 15 residues. With 4 bases removed from V and 2 bases from J, the gap between germline ends came to 13 bases. DNA for the CDR3: TGTGCCAGCAGCTCAATAGCGCAGCCCACAGATACGCAGTATTTT. Its translation is CASSSIAQPTDTQYF.

This chain links TRBV5-1 with TRBJ1-1; D not certain. Germline CDR1 and CDR2: SGHRS and YFSETQ. V was shortened by 2 bases and J by 3 bases, with 11 bases between the two germline ends. The CDR3 spans 14 residues. In DNA form, the CDR3 reads TGCGCCAGCAGCTTAGGACTCTCTGACACTGAAGCTTTCTTT. This codes for CASSLGLSDTEAFF.

V gene TRBV7-2 combines with J gene TRBJ2-4, with D possibly matching TRBD2 (5 bases). Trimming took off 5 bases at V and 0 bases at J, with 8 bases between the two ends. CDR3 length: 14 amino acids. Looked up from germline, CDR1 is SGHTA and CDR2 is FQGNSA. The CDR3 DNA is TGTGCCAGCAGCCCTGGACTAGCCAAAAACATTCAGTACTTC. Its protein is CASSPGLAKNIQYF.

CDR3 DNA sequence: TGTGCCAGCAGCGGGCGGGAGAGCTCCTACAATGAGCAGTTCTTC. Its protein product is CASSGRESSYNEQFF. The V and J genes are TRBV9 and TRBJ2-1; 7 bases map to TRBD2. The CDR3 is made up of 15 amino acids. The trim removed 3 bases at V and 0 bases at J, leaving 3 bases unmatched. Germline V lookup: CDR1 SGDLS, CDR2 YYNGEE.

The chain couples TRBV4-1 to TRBJ2-3; TRBD2 matches at 9 bases. V lost 1 base, J lost 3 bases, and 14 bases stayed unmatched. The germline CDR1 and CDR2 sequences are MGHRA and YSYEKL. CDR3 size: 19 residues. The CDR3 bases are TGCGCCAGCAGCCAAGTCATTAGCGGGAGATTCGGAAGGACAGATACGCAGTATTTT. Translating it yields CASSQVISGRFGRTDTQYF.

The V and J genes are TRBV28 and TRBJ2-7, with 13 bases aligning to TRBD2. Losses at the gene ends were 6 bases for V and 5 bases for J; bases not matched to a gene: 13. The germline gives CDR1 MDHEN, CDR2 SYDVKM. This CDR3 is 17 amino acids long. CDR3 sequence: CASSWTSGSRSRDEQYF. The CDR3 nucleotides read TGTGCCAGCAGCTGGACTAGCGGGAGTCGGTCGCGCGACGAGCAGTACTTC.

This sequence joins TRBV6-8 and TRBJ1-1, with D tentatively TRBD1 (5 bases). This CDR3 spans 13 amino acids. V lost 6 bases to trimming and J lost 0 bases, with 8 bases between them. Germline CDR1 reads MNHGY; CDR2 reads SAAAGT. CDR3: CASSRQLNTEAFF. The CDR3 nucleotides read TGTGCCAGCAGCCGACAGTTGAACACTGAAGCTTTCTTT.

The chain uses TRBV7-2 and TRBJ2-1, with D tentatively TRBD2 (5 bases). CDR1 is SGHTA and CDR2 is FQGNSA in the germline V gene. The CDR3 is 16 residues long. V dropped 1 base and J dropped 2 bases, with 12 bases sitting between them. The chain's CDR3 is CASSLVGVGAYNEQFF. CDR3 in DNA: TGTGCCAGCAGCTTAGTCGGGGTAGGAGCCTACAATGAGCAGTTCTTC.

The chain links TRBV5-1 to TRBJ1-1; D perhaps matches TRBD1 (5 bases). This CDR3 has 14 amino acids. Germline CDR1 is SGHRS and CDR2 is YFSETQ. V was shortened by 0 bases and J by 3 bases, with 9 bases between the two germline ends. This CDR3 reads CASSLEWGDTEAFF. CDR3 DNA sequence: TGCGCCAGCAGCTTGGAATGGGGGGACACTGAAGCTTTCTTT.

The chain combines TRBV5-1 with TRBJ2-7; TRBD2 might be the D (5 bases). This CDR3 has 14 residues. V was trimmed by 6 bases and J by 1 base, leaving 14 bases between them. Germline lookup yields CDR1 SGHRS and CDR2 YFSETQ. The CDR3 nucleotides read TGCGCCAGCACCTGGGCTAGCCATTCCTACGAGCAGTACTTC. Translating gives CASTWASHSYEQYF.

In this sample, this clone turned up once. V gene TRBV5-1 combines with J gene TRBJ1-2; 7 nucleotides line up with TRBD1. Germline V gene data show CDR1 as SGHRS and CDR2 as YFSETQ. Germline trimming cut 7 bases from V and 2 bases from J; bases unmatched to any gene: 8. This CDR3 has 14 residues. For the CDR3, the DNA is TGCGCCAGCGCCTCCTTACAGGGGAACTATGGCTACACCTTC. Amino acid sequence: CASASLQGNYGYTF.